Sequencing of this TCR beta chain was carried out in a study of T cell responses to AZD1222 COVID-19 vaccine. Profiling relied on immunoSEQ multiplex PCR, and the TCRdb table lists in-frame clones only, not all of them. The sample has 150,000 or so clones; roughly nine tenths are singletons. V was clipped by 5 bases and J by 2 bases, with 15 bases between them. The germline V gene has CDR1 SEHNR and CDR2 FQNEAQ (reference sequence). CDR3 length: 16 residues. Whole-study findings and limits: Donors, mostly white British, included more females; clonal diversity was possibly underestimated. Per reports, nearly half of all spike-specific TCRs target regions that are unmutated in variants.

About this clone itself: Its matching antigen is unknown.

This clonotype originated in an adult in good health. The rearrangement joins TRBV7-9 to TRBJ1-4; no firm D call. Sample: peripheral blood, taken on day 0 of AZD1222 vaccination. The CDR3: CASSDPPGSTNEKLFF. As DNA, the CDR3 is TGTGCCAGCAGCGACCCCCCGGGGAGCACTAATGAAAAACTGTTTTTT.